The 27 T cell receptor beta chains below come from one sample, sequenced in a study of CD8+ T cells in alopecia areata. As for treatment: oral pan-JAK inhibitor, 5-10 mg twice daily. Sequencing relied on a cDNA template that was reverse transcribed from extracted RNA. Generated by immunoSEQ multiplex PCR, the TCRdb table keeps only in-frame clones and is missing some. The table has 98,000 or so clones, 50% to 75% seen once; the top ten hold roughly a sixth. Sample: CD8+ T cells sorted from blood, taken at week 4, from a patient treated with tofacitinib. These TCRs come from a human donor with alopecia areata.

This clone occurred a few times. The J gene is TRBJ1-2, the V gene TRBV7-3; D ambiguous. Germline CDR1 reads SGHTA; CDR2 reads FQGTGA. Trimming removed 5 bases at V and 2 bases at J, with 9 bases between. The CDR3 is 13 amino acids. In nucleotides, the CDR3 is TGTGCCAGCAGCCTCGGCGTGAACTATGGCTACACCTTC. It specifies CASSLGVNYGYTF.

There are a few counts of this clone. The chain employs TRBV6-1 and TRBJ2-2, with 9 nucleotides matching TRBD2. There are 18 residues in the CDR3. Germline V gives CDR1 MNHNS, CDR2 SASEGT. Germline trimming cut 2 bases from V and 2 bases from J; bases unmatched to any gene: 9. Here the CDR3 DNA reads TGTGCCAGCAGTGAATTTCGTGTCCTAGCGGGAAACACCGGGGAGCTGTTTTTT. Protein: CASSEFRVLAGNTGELFF.

The chain recombines TRBV10-3 with TRBJ1-5; the D is unclear. Per the germline V gene, CDR1 is ENHRY and CDR2 is SYGVKD. The V and J ends lost 2 bases and 0 bases respectively, with 5 bases between them. This CDR3 is 14 amino acids long. The CDR3 here is CAISEGFSNQPQHF. As DNA, the CDR3 is TGTGCCATCAGTGAGGGATTTAGCAATCAGCCCCAGCATTTT.

V and J are TRBV29-1 and TRBJ2-3; D may be TRBD1 (6 bases). V lost 1 base and J lost 4, with 12 bases in between. Germline loops: CDR1 SQVTM, CDR2 ANQGSEA. This CDR3 spans 14 amino acids. CDR3 nucleotide sequence: TGCAGCGTTGAAGGGGGCAGGGGAGCAGATACGCAGTATTTT. Amino acids: CSVEGGRGADTQYF.

The chain combines TRBV29-1 with TRBJ1-1; unclear D gene. This CDR3 has 11 amino acids. Germline V gene sequence: CDR1 SQVTM, CDR2 ANQGSEA. The V end lost 7 bases, the J end lost 3 bases, and 9 bases lay between the germline ends. The CDR3 spells CSALLDTEAFF. CDR3 sequence (DNA): TGCAGCGCCCTTCTTGACACTGAAGCTTTCTTT.

This clone has more than one count but fewer than ten. The chain employs TRBV29-1 and TRBJ2-7; 8 bases are shared with TRBD1. V trimming: 4 bases; J trimming: 4 bases; junction bases outside the gene matches: 9. Germline V gene lookup returns CDR1 SQVTM and CDR2 ANQGSEA. CDR3 length equals 14 residues. The CDR3 is CSVAGTGKGYEQYF. In DNA form, the CDR3 reads TGCAGCGTTGCCGGGACAGGAAAGGGGTACGAGCAGTACTTC.

The rearrangement joins TRBV27 to TRBJ1-2; TRBD1 matches at 7 bases. Germline CDR1 and CDR2: MNHEY and SMNVEV (reference sequence). The CDR3 is 15 residues long. V shed 3 bases, J shed 8 bases, and the junction held 12 bases outside the gene matches. CDR3 coding DNA: TGTGCCAGCAGTTTTCGTGGAGGGGGCATCTGGGGCTACACCTTC. Amino acids: CASSFRGGGIWGYTF.

This clone was counted only a few times. This sequence joins TRBV29-1 and TRBJ2-1, with 10 nucleotides matching TRBD2. Germline V lookup: CDR1 SQVTM, CDR2 ANQGSEA. Germline trimming cut 6 bases from V and 10 bases from J; bases unmatched to any gene: 6. This CDR3 region has 12 residues. This CDR3 reads CSVVTTSGEQFF. The CDR3 coding sequence is TGCAGCGTCGTAACGACTAGCGGGGAGCAGTTCTTC.

This clone was detected a few times. The CDR3 loop reads CASSHLDRAGYTF. DNA of the CDR3: TGCGCCAGCAGCCACCTGGACAGGGCTGGCTACACCTTC. The gene calls are TRBV4-3 and TRBJ1-2; 8 nucleotides match TRBD1. CDR1 is LGHNA, CDR2 YSLEER, per germline. V gave up 3 bases and J gave up 7 bases; unmatched junction bases: 4. CDR3 length: 13 residues.

This chain connects TRBV13 to TRBJ2-3, with TRBD2 matching over 14 bases. CDR3 length: 17 amino acids. Trimming cost V 4 bases and J 4 bases; bases outside gene matches: 7. Germline V lookup: CDR1 PRHDT, CDR2 FYEKMQ (reference sequence). The CDR3 here is CASSSGLAGEYPDTQYF. The CDR3 nucleotides read TGTGCCAGCAGCTCGGGACTAGCGGGAGAATACCCAGATACGCAGTATTTT.

The chain carries TRBV5-4 and TRBJ2-7; D perhaps matches TRBD2 (7 bases). V lost 2 bases to trimming and J lost 5 bases, with 11 bases between them. The CDR3 sequence is 13 residues long. Germline CDR1 and CDR2: SGHNT and YYREEE (reference sequence). The CDR3: CASSFRGAHEQYF. The CDR3 DNA is TGTGCCAGCAGCTTCCGGGGGGCCCACGAGCAGTACTTC.

The table lists this clone with a few counts. This CDR3 is CASSLTGRQETQYF. In DNA form, the CDR3 reads TGTGCCAGCAGCTTGACAGGTAGACAAGAGACCCAGTACTTC. This chain uses TRBV5-6 with TRBJ2-5, with a tentative D call TRBD1 (5 bases). The CDR3 extends over 14 amino acids. V lost 1 base to trimming and J lost 2 bases, with 9 bases between them. Germline values: CDR1 SGHDT, CDR2 YYEEEE.

The rearrangement uses TRBV6-5 and TRBJ2-5; 9 bases agree with TRBD2. This CDR3 has 16 residues. Germline V lookup: CDR1 MNHEY, CDR2 SVGAGI. V dropped 3 bases and J dropped 0; count of bases not matched to a gene: 5. The CDR3, as DNA: TGTGCCAGCAGTTATGCGGCGGGGGGGAACCAAGAGACCCAGTACTTC. Amino acids: CASSYAAGGNQETQYF.

The J gene is TRBJ2-7, the V gene TRBV4-2, with D possibly being TRBD2 (5 bases). Trimming cost V 5 bases and J 7 bases, with 12 bases left between them. CDR1 is LGHNA and CDR2 is YNFKEQ in the germline V gene. This CDR3 is built from 12 residues. The CDR3 bases are TGTGCCAGCAGCTTAGCGTTAGGAGAGCAGTACTTC. It yields the protein CASSLALGEQYF.

The chain couples TRBV5-4 to TRBJ2-2; 13 bases match TRBD2. The CDR3 loop spans 17 amino acids. Germline lookup yields CDR1 SGHNT and CDR2 YYREEE (reference sequence). V was clipped by 3 bases and J by 5 bases; unmatched bases: 7. This CDR3 is CASSSGTSGMRTGELFF. CDR3 DNA: TGTGCCAGCAGCTCCGGGACTAGCGGGATGAGAACCGGGGAGCTGTTTTTT.

The J gene is TRBJ2-2, the V gene TRBV4-1; D unresolved. Looked up from germline, CDR1 is MGHRA and CDR2 is YSYEKL. The CDR3 is made up of 16 amino acids. The ends were cut back, 4 bases at V and 1 base at J, with 13 bases in the middle. The CDR3 nucleotides read TGCGCCAGCAGCCCGAGGTTTGGTGGGAACACCGGGGAGCTGTTTTTT. Amino acids: CASSPRFGGNTGELFF.

CDR3 protein: CASSSPVGTGADTQYF. In DNA form, the CDR3 reads TGTGCCAGCAGTTCCCCCGTTGGGACAGGGGCAGATACGCAGTATTTT. The chain joins TRBV27 to TRBJ2-3; 10 positions match TRBD1. The germline gives CDR1 MNHEY, CDR2 SMNVEV (reference sequence). V shed 4 bases, J shed 4 bases, and the junction held 8 bases outside the gene matches. This CDR3 spans 16 amino acids.

J is TRBJ2-1 and V is TRBV25-1, with a weak D call TRBD1 (5 bases). The CDR3 spans 15 residues. Germline values: CDR1 MGHDK, CDR2 SYGVNS. Between the trimmed V and J ends, which lost 3 bases and 6 bases, there was a span of 15 bases. The DNA for the CDR3 is TGTGCCAGCAGTGACGACTGGACATCCGTCAATGAGCAGTTCTTC. Translated, it gives CASSDDWTSVNEQFF.

This chain uses TRBV6-5 with TRBJ2-1, with D uncertain. Germline V CDR1 and CDR2: MNHEY, SVGAGI. The CDR3 sequence is 14 residues long. With 4 bases removed from V and 0 bases from J, the gap between germline ends came to 7 bases. CDR3 nucleotides: TGTGCCAGCAGTTCGGCTTCCTCCTACAATGAGCAGTTCTTC. Amino acids: CASSSASSYNEQFF.

In DNA, the CDR3 is TGTGCCAGCCGGGACAGAGTGAACAATGAGCAGTTCTTC. Translating gives CASRDRVNNEQFF. The chain is built from TRBV6-5 and TRBJ2-1; 7 bases match TRBD1. The V segment lost 8 bases and the J segment 5 bases; nucleotides outside the gene matches: 6. CDR1 is MNHEY and CDR2 is SVGAGI in the germline V gene. This CDR3 has 13 residues.

V gene TRBV13 combines with J gene TRBJ2-5; D ambiguous. The CDR3 is made up of 13 amino acids. Trimming left V 4 bases short and J 4 bases short, with 10 bases between. Germline lookup yields CDR1 PRHDT and CDR2 FYEKMQ (reference sequence). CDR3 sequence (DNA): TGTGCCAGCAGCTCTGGATGGCGAGAGACCCAGTACTTC. Protein: CASSSGWRETQYF.

The count of this clone is one. This chain uses TRBV7-2 with TRBJ1-2; no reliable D call. Per the germline V gene, CDR1 is SGHTA and CDR2 is FQGNSA. V dropped 1 base and J dropped 5 bases, with 14 bases sitting between them. This CDR3 has 15 residues. CDR3: CASSLDGLGAYGYTF. CDR3 DNA: TGTGCCAGCAGCTTAGACGGGTTGGGTGCTTATGGCTACACCTTC.

In its sample, this clone was seen a few times. The CDR3 is CASTGPPATGELFF. CDR3 DNA sequence: TGCGCCAGCACCGGACCGCCGGCCACCGGGGAGCTGTTTTTT. V gene TRBV5-1 combines with J gene TRBJ2-2; no reliable D call. V lost 6 bases and J lost 4, with 13 bases in between. Looked up from germline, CDR1 is SGHRS and CDR2 is YFSETQ. CDR3 length equals 14 residues.

This clone was seen a handful of times. The chain employs TRBV7-9 and TRBJ2-7, with D uncertain. The germline V gene encodes CDR1 SEHNR and CDR2 FQNEAQ (reference sequence). The V end lost 7 bases, the J end lost 3 bases, and 13 bases lay between the germline ends. This CDR3 is 13 amino acids long. CDR3 coding DNA: TGTGCCAGCACCCAGACTGAGAGCTACGAGCAGTACTTC. Its protein is CASTQTESYEQYF.

The CDR3 nucleotides read TGTGCCAGCAGTTCCGTGACAGGGGTAAATTATGGCTACACCTTC. This gives the protein CASSSVTGVNYGYTF. The chain employs TRBV7-9 and TRBJ1-2; 8 bases map to TRBD1. Trimming at V came to 6 bases and at J to 5 bases, leaving 11 bases not matched to a gene. In germline, CDR1 is SEHNR, CDR2 FQNEAQ (reference sequence). The CDR3 is 15 amino acids.

The CDR3 bases are TGTGCCAGTCTCAAAAACGGGGGGGCTTACAATGAGCAGTTCTTC. It specifies CASLKNGGAYNEQFF. The chain carries TRBV7-6 and TRBJ2-1; 8 bases match TRBD2. Germline trimming cut 9 bases from V and 4 bases from J; bases unmatched to any gene: 11. This CDR3 has 15 residues. Per the germline V gene, CDR1 is SGHVS and CDR2 is FNYEAQ.

A few counts support this clone. The chain uses TRBV28 and TRBJ2-7, with D unresolved. Trimming cost V 5 bases and J 2 bases, with 7 bases left between them. The CDR3 is made up of 12 amino acids. Germline CDR1 reads MDHEN; CDR2 reads SYDVKM. CDR3 sequence reads: CASSPLPYEQYF. The CDR3 bases are TGTGCCAGCAGTCCGCTACCCTACGAGCAGTACTTC.